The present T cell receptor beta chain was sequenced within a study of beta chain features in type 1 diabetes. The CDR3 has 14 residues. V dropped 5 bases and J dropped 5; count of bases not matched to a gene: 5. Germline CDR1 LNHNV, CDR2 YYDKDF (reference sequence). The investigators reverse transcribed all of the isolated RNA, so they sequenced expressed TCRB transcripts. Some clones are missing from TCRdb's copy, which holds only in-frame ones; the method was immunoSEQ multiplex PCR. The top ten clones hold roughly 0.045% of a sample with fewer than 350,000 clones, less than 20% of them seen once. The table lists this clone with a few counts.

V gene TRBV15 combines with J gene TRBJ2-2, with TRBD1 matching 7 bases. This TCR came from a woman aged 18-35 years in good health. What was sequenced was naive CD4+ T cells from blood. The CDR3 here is CATSPRQGTGELFF. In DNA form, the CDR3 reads TGTGCCACCAGCCCCAGACAGGGAACCGGGGAGCTGTTTTTT.